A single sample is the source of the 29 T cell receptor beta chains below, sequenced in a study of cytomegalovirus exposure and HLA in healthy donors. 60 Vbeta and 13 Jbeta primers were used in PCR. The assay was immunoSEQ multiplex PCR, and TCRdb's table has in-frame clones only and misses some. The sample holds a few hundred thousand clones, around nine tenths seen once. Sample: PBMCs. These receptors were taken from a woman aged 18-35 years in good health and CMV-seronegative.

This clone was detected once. The CDR3 nucleotides read TGTGCCAGCAGCTTAGAAGGGGGTCCGGCCTACAATGAGCAGTTCTTC. Amino acid sequence: CASSLEGGPAYNEQFF. The gene calls are TRBV7-9 and TRBJ2-1; tentatively, D is TRBD1 (6 bases). The V end was cut by 1 base, the J end by 2 bases, with 12 bases between. CDR1 SEHNR and CDR2 FQNEAQ come from the germline V gene (reference sequence). There are 16 residues in the CDR3.

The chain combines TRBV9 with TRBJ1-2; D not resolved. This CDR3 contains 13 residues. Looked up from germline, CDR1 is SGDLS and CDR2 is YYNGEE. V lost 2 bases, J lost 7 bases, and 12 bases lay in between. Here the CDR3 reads CASSVLTSGGYTF. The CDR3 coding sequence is TGTGCCAGCAGCGTTCTCACTTCTGGTGGCTACACCTTC.

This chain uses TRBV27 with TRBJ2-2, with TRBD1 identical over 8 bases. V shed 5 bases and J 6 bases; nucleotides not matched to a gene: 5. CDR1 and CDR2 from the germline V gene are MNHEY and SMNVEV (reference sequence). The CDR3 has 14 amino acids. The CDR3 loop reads CASSLGQVAGELFF. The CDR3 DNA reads TGTGCCAGCAGTCTGGGACAGGTCGCCGGGGAGCTGTTTTTT.

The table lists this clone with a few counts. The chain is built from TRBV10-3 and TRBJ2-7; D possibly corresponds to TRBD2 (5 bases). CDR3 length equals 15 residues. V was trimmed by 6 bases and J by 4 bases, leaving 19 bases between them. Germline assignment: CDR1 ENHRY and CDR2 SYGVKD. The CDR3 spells CAIRWAGEKQYEQYF. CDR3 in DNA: TGTGCCATCAGGTGGGCCGGGGAAAAACAGTACGAGCAGTACTTC.

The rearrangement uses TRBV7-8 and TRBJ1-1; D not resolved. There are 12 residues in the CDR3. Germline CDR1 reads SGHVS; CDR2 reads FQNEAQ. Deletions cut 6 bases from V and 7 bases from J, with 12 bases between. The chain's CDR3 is CASSYYGVEAFF. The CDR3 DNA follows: TGTGCCAGCAGTTATTACGGGGTTGAAGCTTTCTTT.

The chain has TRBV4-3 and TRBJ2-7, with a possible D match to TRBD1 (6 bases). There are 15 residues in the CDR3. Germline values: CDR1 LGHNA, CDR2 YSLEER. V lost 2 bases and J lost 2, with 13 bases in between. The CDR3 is CASSQLTDSTYEQYF. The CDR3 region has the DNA TGCGCCAGCAGCCAACTAACGGACAGCACCTACGAGCAGTACTTC.

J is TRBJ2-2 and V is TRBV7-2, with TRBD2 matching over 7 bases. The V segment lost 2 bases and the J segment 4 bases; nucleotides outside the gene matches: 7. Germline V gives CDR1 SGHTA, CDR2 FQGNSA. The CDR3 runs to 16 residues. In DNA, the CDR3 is TGTGCCAGCAGCTTACGTCTAGCGGAGCTCACCGGGGAGCTGTTTTTT. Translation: CASSLRLAELTGELFF.

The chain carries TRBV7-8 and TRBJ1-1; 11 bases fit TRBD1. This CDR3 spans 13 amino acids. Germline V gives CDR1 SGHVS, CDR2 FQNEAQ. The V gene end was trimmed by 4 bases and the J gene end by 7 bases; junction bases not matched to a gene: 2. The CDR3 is CASSWTGGLEAFF. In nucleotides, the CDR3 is TGTGCCAGCAGCTGGACAGGGGGCCTTGAAGCTTTCTTT. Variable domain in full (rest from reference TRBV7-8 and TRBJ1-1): GAGVSQSPRYKVAKRGQDVALRCDPISGHVSLFWYQQALGQGPEFLTYFQNEAQLDKSGLPSDRFFAERPEGSVSTLKIQRTQQEDSAVYLCASSWTGGLEAFFGQGTRLTVV.

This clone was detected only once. In DNA, the CDR3 is TGTGCCAGCAAGCGGGGGGCCTCTAGCACAGATACGCAGTATTTT. This codes for CASKRGASSTDTQYF. The chain couples TRBV7-8 to TRBJ2-3; TRBD2 matches at 9 bases. CDR1 and CDR2 from the germline V gene are SGHVS and FQNEAQ. J lost 0 bases, V lost 7 bases, and 5 bases had no gene match. CDR3 length: 15 residues.

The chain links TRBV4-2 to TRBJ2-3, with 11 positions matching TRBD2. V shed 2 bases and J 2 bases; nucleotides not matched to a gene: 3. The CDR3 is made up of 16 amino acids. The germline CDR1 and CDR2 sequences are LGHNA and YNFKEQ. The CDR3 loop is CASSQLAGGTTDTQYF. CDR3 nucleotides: TGTGCCAGCAGCCAACTAGCGGGGGGTACCACAGATACGCAGTATTTT.

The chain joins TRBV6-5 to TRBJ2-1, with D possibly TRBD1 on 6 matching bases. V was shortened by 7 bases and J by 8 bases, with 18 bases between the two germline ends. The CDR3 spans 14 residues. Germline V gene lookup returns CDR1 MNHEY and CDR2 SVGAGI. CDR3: CASKDRSSVHEQFF. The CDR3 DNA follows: TGTGCCAGCAAAGACAGGTCGTCCGTCCATGAGCAGTTCTTC.

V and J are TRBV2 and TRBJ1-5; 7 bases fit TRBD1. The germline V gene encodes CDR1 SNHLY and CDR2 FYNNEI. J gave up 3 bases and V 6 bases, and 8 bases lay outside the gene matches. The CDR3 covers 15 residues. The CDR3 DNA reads TGTGCCAGCAGAGGCGGGACAGCCTTCAATCAGCCCCAGCATTTT. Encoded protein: CASRGGTAFNQPQHF.

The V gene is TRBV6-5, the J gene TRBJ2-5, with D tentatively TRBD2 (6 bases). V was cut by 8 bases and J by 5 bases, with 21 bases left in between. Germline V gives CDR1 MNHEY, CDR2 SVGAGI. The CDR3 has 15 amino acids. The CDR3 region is CASGRASAGRETQYF. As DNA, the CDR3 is TGTGCCAGCGGAAGAGCAAGCGCAGGGAGGGAGACCCAGTACTTC.

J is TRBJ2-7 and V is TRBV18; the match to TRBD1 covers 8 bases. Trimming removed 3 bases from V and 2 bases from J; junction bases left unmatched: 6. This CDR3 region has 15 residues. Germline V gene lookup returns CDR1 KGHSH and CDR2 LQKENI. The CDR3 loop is CASSPMDRVPYEQYF. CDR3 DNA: TGTGCCAGCTCACCGATGGACAGGGTGCCCTACGAGCAGTACTTC.

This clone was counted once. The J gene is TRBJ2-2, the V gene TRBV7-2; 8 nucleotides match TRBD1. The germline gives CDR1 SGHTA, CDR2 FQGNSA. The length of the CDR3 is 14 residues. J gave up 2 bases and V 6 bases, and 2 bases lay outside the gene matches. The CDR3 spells CASRQGVNTGELFF. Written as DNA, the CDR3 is TGTGCCAGCAGACAGGGGGTTAACACCGGGGAGCTGTTTTTT.

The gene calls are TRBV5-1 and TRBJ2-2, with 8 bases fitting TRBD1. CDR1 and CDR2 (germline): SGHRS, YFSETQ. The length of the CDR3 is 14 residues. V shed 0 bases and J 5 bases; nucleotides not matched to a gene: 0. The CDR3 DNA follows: TGCGCCAGCAGCTTGGACAGGGGGACCGGGGAGCTGTTTTTT. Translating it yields CASSLDRGTGELFF.

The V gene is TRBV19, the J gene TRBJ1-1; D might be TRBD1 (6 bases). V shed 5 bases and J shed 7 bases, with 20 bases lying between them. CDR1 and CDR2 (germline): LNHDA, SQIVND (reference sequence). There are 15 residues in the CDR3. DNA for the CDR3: TGTGCCAGTAGTTTTCGCGGCCAGGGGCGGAGTGAAGCTTTCTTT. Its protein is CASSFRGQGRSEAFF.

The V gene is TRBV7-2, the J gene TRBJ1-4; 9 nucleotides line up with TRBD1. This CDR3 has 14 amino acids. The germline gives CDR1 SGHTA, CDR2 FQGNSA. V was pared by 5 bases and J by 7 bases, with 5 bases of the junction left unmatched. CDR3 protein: CASSLTGGGEKLFF. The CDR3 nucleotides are TGTGCCAGCAGCCTGACAGGGGGAGGTGAAAAACTGTTTTTT.

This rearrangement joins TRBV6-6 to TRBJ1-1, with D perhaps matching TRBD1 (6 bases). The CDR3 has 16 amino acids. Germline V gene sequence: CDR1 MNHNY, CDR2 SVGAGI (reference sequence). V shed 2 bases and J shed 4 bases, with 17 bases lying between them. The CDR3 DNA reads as TGTGCCAGCAGTTACACCACGGACAGCATAACCACTGAAGCTTTCTTT. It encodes CASSYTTDSITTEAFF.

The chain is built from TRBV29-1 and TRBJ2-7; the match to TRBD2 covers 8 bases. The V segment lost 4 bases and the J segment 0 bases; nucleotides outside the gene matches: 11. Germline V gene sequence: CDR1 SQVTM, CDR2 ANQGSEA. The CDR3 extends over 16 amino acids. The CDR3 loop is CSVGGAGGQSSYEQYF. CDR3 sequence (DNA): TGCAGCGTTGGGGGGGCGGGGGGACAAAGCTCCTACGAGCAGTACTTC.

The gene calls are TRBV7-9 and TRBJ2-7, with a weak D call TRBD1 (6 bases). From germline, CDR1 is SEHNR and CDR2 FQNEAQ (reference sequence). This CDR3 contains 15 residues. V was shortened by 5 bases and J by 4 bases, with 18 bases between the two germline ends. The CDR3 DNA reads TGTGCCAGCAGCCCCTTGCTGGACAGATATTACGAGCAGTACTTC. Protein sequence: CASSPLLDRYYEQYF.

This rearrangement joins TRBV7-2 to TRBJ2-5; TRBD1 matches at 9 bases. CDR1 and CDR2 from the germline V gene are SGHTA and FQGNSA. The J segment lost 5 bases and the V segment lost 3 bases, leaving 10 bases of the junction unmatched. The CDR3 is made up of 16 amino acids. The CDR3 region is CASSLYRGQGEETQYF. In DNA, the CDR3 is TGTGCCAGCAGCTTGTACCGGGGACAGGGAGAGGAGACCCAGTACTTC.

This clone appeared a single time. The CDR3 DNA reads TGTGCCAGCAGTCGAGGAGGGAAGTCCCCTCGCGCTAACTATGGCTACACCTTC. Translating it yields CASSRGGKSPRANYGYTF. The V and J genes are TRBV2 and TRBJ1-2; D is unresolved. V lost 5 bases and J lost 0, with 22 bases in between. The CDR3 runs to 18 residues. The germline gives CDR1 SNHLY, CDR2 FYNNEI.

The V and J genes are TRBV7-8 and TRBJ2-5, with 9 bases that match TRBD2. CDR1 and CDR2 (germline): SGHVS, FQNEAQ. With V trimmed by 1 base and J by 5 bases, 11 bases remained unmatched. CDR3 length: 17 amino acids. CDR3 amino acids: CASSLVVAGVLVETQYF. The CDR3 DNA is TGTGCCAGCAGCTTAGTGGTAGCGGGGGTCTTAGTGGAGACCCAGTACTTC.

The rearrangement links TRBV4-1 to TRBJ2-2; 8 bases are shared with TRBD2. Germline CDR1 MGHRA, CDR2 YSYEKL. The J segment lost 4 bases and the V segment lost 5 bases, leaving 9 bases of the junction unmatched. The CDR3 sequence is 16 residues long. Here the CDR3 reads CASSSRAGTSTGELFF. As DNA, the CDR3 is TGCGCCAGCAGCTCCCGCGCCGGGACTAGCACCGGGGAGCTGTTTTTT.

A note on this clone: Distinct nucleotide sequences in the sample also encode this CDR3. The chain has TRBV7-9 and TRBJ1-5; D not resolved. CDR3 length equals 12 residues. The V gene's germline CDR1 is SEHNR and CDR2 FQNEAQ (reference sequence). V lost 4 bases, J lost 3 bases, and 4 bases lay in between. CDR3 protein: CASSSNNQPQHF. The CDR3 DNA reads TGTGCCAGCAGCTCCAACAATCAGCCCCAGCATTTT.

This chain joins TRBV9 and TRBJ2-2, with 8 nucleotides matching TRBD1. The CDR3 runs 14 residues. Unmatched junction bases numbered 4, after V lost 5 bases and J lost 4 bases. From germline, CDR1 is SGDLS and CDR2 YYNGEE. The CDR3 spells CASRGTGGTGELFF. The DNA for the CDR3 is TGTGCCAGCAGGGGTACAGGGGGCACCGGGGAGCTGTTTTTT. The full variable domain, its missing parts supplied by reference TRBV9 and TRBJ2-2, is DSGVTQTPKHLITATGQRVTLRCSPRSGDLSVYWYQQSLDQGLQFLIQYYNGEERAKGNILERFSAQQFPDLHSELNLSSLELGDSALYFCASRGTGGTGELFFGEGSRLTVL.

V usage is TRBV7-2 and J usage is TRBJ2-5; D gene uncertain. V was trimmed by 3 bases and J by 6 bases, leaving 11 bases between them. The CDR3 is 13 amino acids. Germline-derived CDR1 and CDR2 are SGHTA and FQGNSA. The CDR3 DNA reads TGTGCCAGCAGCTTGGCGGCCTCCCAGACCCAGTACTTC. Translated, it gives CASSLAASQTQYF.

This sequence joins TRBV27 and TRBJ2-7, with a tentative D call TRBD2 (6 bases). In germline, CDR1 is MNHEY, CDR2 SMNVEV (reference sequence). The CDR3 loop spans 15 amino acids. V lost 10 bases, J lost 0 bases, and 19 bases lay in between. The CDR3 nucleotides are TGTGCCACCAGAAGAAGGGACGGGAGCTCCTACGAGCAGTACTTC. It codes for CATRRRDGSSYEQYF.